The source of this T cell receptor (beta chain) is a study of naive and memory T cell subsets. A few counts support this clonotype. The beta constant-region primer was an equimolar mix of two oligonucleotides covering TRBC1 and TRBC2. A single record per CDR3 protein comes from TCRdb applying MiXCR to the UMI-ligation and nested PCR reads. The table includes under 100,000 distinct CDR3 sequences, 7% detected once. CMV status came from CD4+ IFNgamma after overnight CMV lysate stimulation. Cells stained for CD3, CD4, CD8, CD45RA, CD27 and viability were sorted into four CD45RA/CD27 subsets. The specimen was central memory CD4+ T cells from blood. The source is a human donor in good health.

The CDR3 spells CASSTGGAGTGELFF. The CDR3 DNA reads as TGCGCCAGCAGTACTGGGGGGGCCGGCACCGGGGAGCTGTTTTTT. The chain recombines TRBV5-1 with TRBJ2-2, with a possible D match to TRBD2 (7 bases). The germline V gene has CDR1 SGHRS and CDR2 YFSETQ. The CDR3 loop spans 15 amino acids. Between the trimmed V and J ends, which lost 5 bases and 4 bases, there was a span of 15 bases.